The T cell receptor (beta chain) under discussion was sequenced for a study of human T cells and chemical hapten exposure. Library construction involved attaching unique molecular identifiers to individual cDNA molecules, which allowed quantitative, reproducible TCR counting. TCRdb passed the RACE reads through MiXCR, listing each CDR3 protein once. Here the sample spans approximately 52,000 distinct CDR3 sequences, 9.6% being singletons. The CDR3 is 13 amino acids. V lost 5 bases to trimming and J lost 0 bases, with 9 bases between them. The germline V gene has CDR1 DFQATT and CDR2 SNEGSKA (reference sequence). Noted time point: pre-sensitization, week 0. Treatment here: therapeutic diphenylcyclopropenone sensitization with weekly scalp DPC. It was from unfractionated whole blood that total RNA was extracted.

The source of this sequence is a woman aged 25 to 39 with alopecia areata. Some clones in this sample may be carry-over from other donors' samples. The chain uses TRBV20-1 and TRBJ2-3; D unresolved. The sample in question was whole blood, obtained in connection with sensitization to the hapten diphenylcyclopropenone (DPC). CDR3 in amino acids: CSAATDSTDTQYF. In DNA, the CDR3 is TGCAGTGCTGCCACTGATAGCACAGATACGCAGTATTTT.